This T cell receptor beta chain was retrieved from a study of shared clonotypes between healthy human individuals. Turning to the study itself: Three CD4 naive, three CD4 memory, two CD8 naive and one CD8 memory plate were used per donor.

The V gene end was trimmed by 4 bases and the J gene end by 2 bases; junction bases not matched to a gene: 12. The CDR3 runs to 17 residues. CDR1 and CDR2 from the germline V gene are SGHTA and FQGNSA. Naive CD8 cells comprised CD45RO-negative, CCR7-positively selected cells, excluding terminally differentiated effector memory CD45RA+ cells. TCRdb's table, derived via immunoSEQ multiplex PCR, lists solely in-frame clones and lacks some. The table includes roughly 2,000,000 clones, roughly 94% detected once. Worth noting for this clone: Its antigen is unidentified.

General study points: Clonotypes not shared had lower generation probabilities than those common to all four donors. The study drew on few donors, limiting represented genetic and exposure-history diversity. Roughly 5% of naive CD4 clonotypes were shared across several donors.

The TCR sequence derives from a man in his late teens or twenties in good health. The V gene is TRBV7-2, the J gene TRBJ2-5; 8 nucleotides agree with TRBD2. The sequencing sample was made of naive CD8+ T cells sorted from blood. This CDR3 reads CASSSAAGGGFQETQYF. CDR3 DNA sequence: TGTGCCAGCAGCTCTGCCGCCGGGGGGGGGTTTCAAGAGACCCAGTACTTC.